Below are 7 T cell receptor beta chains sequenced from a single sample in a study of shared clonotypes between healthy human individuals. Generated by immunoSEQ multiplex PCR, the TCRdb table keeps only in-frame clones and is missing some. This sample carries about 1.1 million clones, 70% to 80% of them seen once, and the ten largest clones take 0.89%. The specimen sequenced was memory CD4+ T cells from PBMCs. Specified subset: CD45RA-negative fraction. The receptors originated from a man aged 18 to 29 in good health. Some clones in this sample may be carry-over from other donors' samples.

The J gene is TRBJ1-1, the V gene TRBV2; weak D call: TRBD1 (5 bases). Trimming cost V 6 bases and J 4 bases, with 9 bases left between them. The CDR3 runs 12 residues. Per germline, CDR1 SNHLY and CDR2 FYNNEI. The CDR3: CASRGPGTEAFF. CDR3 sequence (DNA): TGTGCCAGCAGGGGACCGGGCACTGAAGCTTTCTTT. Filled out from reference TRBV2 and TRBJ1-1, the complete variable domain reads EPEVTQTPSHQVTQMGQEVILRCVPISNHLYFYWYRQILGQKVEFLVSFYNNEISEKSEIFDDQFSVERPDGSNFTLKIRSTKLEDSAMYFCASRGPGTEAFFGQGTRLTVV.

The rearrangement links TRBV6-1 to TRBJ2-2; 7 bases fit TRBD2. V gave up 5 bases and J gave up 6 bases; unmatched junction bases: 6. The CDR3 is 14 amino acids. CDR1 is MNHNS and CDR2 is SASEGT in the germline V gene. CDR3 residues: CASSFTREAGELFF. The DNA of the CDR3 is TGTGCCAGCAGTTTCACTCGGGAGGCCGGGGAGCTGTTTTTT.

V usage is TRBV7-2 and J usage is TRBJ2-7; 10 positions match TRBD2. Germline CDR1 and CDR2: SGHTA and FQGNSA. Trimming cost V 5 bases and J 2 bases; bases outside gene matches: 6. This CDR3 is built from 15 residues. The CDR3 bases are TGTGCCAGCAGCACTCGGACTAGCGGTACCTACGAGCAGTACTTC. It translates to CASSTRTSGTYEQYF.

Concerning this clone: A much more abundant neighbour one base away suggests this may be a read error. The CDR3 region is CASSPGPNTEAFF. DNA for the CDR3: TGTGCCAGCAGCCCGGGACCGAACACTGAAGCTTTCTTT. The V gene is TRBV7-9, the J gene TRBJ1-1; possibly TRBD1 for D (5 bases). Germline CDR1 and CDR2: SEHNR and FQNEAQ (reference sequence). The CDR3 sequence is 13 residues long. V lost 5 bases, J lost 1 base, and 8 bases lay in between.

The chain has TRBV6-6 and TRBJ2-7, with TRBD2 matching over 7 bases. The CDR3 loop spans 15 amino acids. Germline CDR1 and CDR2: MNHNY and SVGAGI (reference sequence). With 0 bases clipped from V and 9 bases from J, the junction kept 11 bases outside the gene matches. The CDR3 here is CASSYSNGRELTQYF. As DNA, the CDR3 is TGTGCCAGCAGTTACTCGAATGGGCGGGAGTTGACGCAGTACTTC.

This clone has ten or more counts. Other DNA variants within this sample encode the same CDR3. The chain recombines TRBV7-6 with TRBJ2-1; D is perhaps TRBD1 or TRBD2 (5 bases each). CDR1 is SGHVS, CDR2 FNYEAQ, per germline. This CDR3 comprises 13 residues. V gave up 6 bases and J gave up 0 bases, with 6 bases separating them. CDR3 region: CASSGGSYNEQFF. CDR3 DNA sequence: TGTGCCAGCAGTGGGGGCTCCTACAATGAGCAGTTCTTC.

This chain links TRBV11-2 with TRBJ1-1; tentative D call: TRBD1 (6 bases). Deletions cut 5 bases from V and 1 base from J, with 14 bases between. Germline lookup yields CDR1 SGHAT and CDR2 FQNNGV. This CDR3 is 15 amino acids long. CDR3 nucleotides: TGTGCCAGCAGCCCGCAGACAGGAGAGAACACTGAAGCTTTCTTT. As protein: CASSPQTGENTEAFF.